The source of this T cell receptor beta chain is a study of regulatory T cells in long-lasting Graves disease. Study details: Graves' patients diagnosed newly had used antithyroid drugs under 3 months. Findings and limits, study-wide: Favoring TRBV28, TRBJ1-2 and TRBJ2-5 was a feature seen in persistent disease.

In building TCR beta libraries, iRepertoire HTBI primers were used together with Arm-PCR of CDR3 regions. TCRdb reprocessed the multiplex PCR reads via MiXCR and lists one record per CDR3 protein. This table has approximately 490,000 distinct CDR3 sequences, about 17% appearing once. The CDR3 totals 15 residues. The germline V gene encodes CDR1 DFQATT and CDR2 SNEGSKA (reference sequence). With 3 bases clipped from V and 8 bases from J, the junction kept 8 bases outside the gene matches. This clonotype was seen repeatedly, ten times or more. Its cognate antigen is unknown. Time point in this sample: newly diagnosed GD, antithyroid drugs for less than 3 months. RNA from PBMCs was the source of the TCR library. Graves' disease diagnosis relied on American Thyroid Association guidelines. This same sample was also taken into another study, of T cells in Graves' hyperthyroidism and ophthalmopathy.

This TCR derives from a man aged 40-49 years with Graves disease. The rearrangement uses TRBV20-1 and TRBJ2-1; 12 bases map to TRBD2. The sequences come from peripheral blood mononuclear cells (PBMCs), collected at new diagnosis, from a patient treated with antithyroid drugs. CDR3: CSASWASGRADEQFF. CDR3 bases: TGCAGTGCTAGCTGGGCTAGCGGGAGGGCCGATGAGCAGTTCTTC.